These 22 T cell receptor beta chains came from one sample sequenced in a study of blood T cell repertoires in COVID-19. Only in-frame clones appear in the TCRdb table, and some are missing; sequencing was by immunoSEQ multiplex PCR. This table has fewer than 350,000 clones, 80% to 90% appearing once. Sequencing input: PBMCs or T cells enriched from blood (not recorded which). These receptors originate from a woman aged 40-49 years with acute COVID-19.

This clone turned up a few times. The V call is TRBV2, the J call TRBJ2-7, with 7 bases aligning to TRBD2. Germline loops: CDR1 SNHLY, CDR2 FYNNEI. J gave up 4 bases and V 2 bases, and 8 bases lay outside the gene matches. The CDR3 sequence is 15 residues long. CDR3 DNA sequence: TGTGCCAGCAGTGAACTGCGCGGGAGAGGATACGAGCAGTACTTC. This gives the protein CASSELRGRGYEQYF.

This chain joins TRBV9 and TRBJ2-2, with 7 nucleotides matching TRBD2. Looked up from germline, CDR1 is SGDLS and CDR2 is YYNGEE. Unmatched junction bases numbered 2, after V lost 0 bases and J lost 0 bases. The length of the CDR3 is 16 residues. The CDR3: CASSVELATNTGELFF. The CDR3 DNA sequence: TGTGCCAGCAGCGTAGAACTAGCGACGAACACCGGGGAGCTGTTTTTT.

This chain uses TRBV19 with TRBJ1-5, with D possibly being TRBD1 (5 bases). Germline V gene data show CDR1 as LNHDA and CDR2 as SQIVND (reference sequence). The CDR3 is made up of 15 amino acids. V lost 2 bases, J lost 0 bases, and 8 bases lay in between. CDR3 coding DNA: TGTGCCAGTAGTATACTCGACAGTAGCAATCAGCCCCAGCATTTT. Protein sequence: CASSILDSSNQPQHF.

The V gene is TRBV19, the J gene TRBJ1-1; the D is unclear. Between the trimmed V and J ends, which lost 1 base and 7 bases, there was a span of 7 bases. This CDR3 contains 12 residues. Germline V gene data show CDR1 as LNHDA and CDR2 as SQIVND (reference sequence). The CDR3 coding sequence is TGTGCCAGTAGTATAGGGGCGGGTGAAGCTTTCTTT. Translation gives CASSIGAGEAFF.

The chain couples TRBV28 to TRBJ2-4, with TRBD1 matching over 7 bases. CDR1 and CDR2 from the germline V gene are MDHEN and SYDVKM. This CDR3 contains 15 residues. J gave up 5 bases and V 5 bases, and 9 bases lay outside the gene matches. CDR3 nucleotides: TGTGCCAGCAGTCAAGGGGGCCAGGGAGAAAACATTCAGTACTTC. Protein sequence: CASSQGGQGENIQYF.

The genes are TRBV5-1 and TRBJ2-7; TRBD1 matches at 7 bases. The germline V gene has CDR1 SGHRS and CDR2 YFSETQ. With 4 bases clipped from V and 5 bases from J, the junction kept 9 bases outside the gene matches. This CDR3 comprises 14 residues. CDR3 amino acids: CASSPDRAADEQYF. CDR3 bases: TGCGCCAGCAGCCCCGACAGGGCTGCTGACGAGCAGTACTTC.

V is TRBV9 and J is TRBJ2-5, with D maybe TRBD2 (7 bases). Germline CDR1 and CDR2: SGDLS and YYNGEE. V was pared by 4 bases and J by 5 bases, with 21 bases between. The CDR3 is 16 residues long. The CDR3 sequence: CASSSGKGGGIETQYF. DNA for the CDR3: TGTGCCAGCAGCTCGGGTAAAGGGGGAGGGATTGAGACCCAGTACTTC.

CDR3 protein: CASSPNRGNTEAFF. CDR3 in DNA: TGTGCCAGCAGTCCTAACCGGGGGAACACTGAAGCTTTCTTT. The chain uses TRBV7-3 and TRBJ1-1; D not certain. V was shortened by 6 bases and J by 1 base, with 12 bases between the two germline ends. From germline, CDR1 is SGHTA and CDR2 FQGTGA. The CDR3 has 14 amino acids.

This clone has just one count. V and J are TRBV14 and TRBJ1-6; TRBD1 matches at 8 bases. CDR1 is SGHDN, CDR2 FVKESK, per germline. V was clipped by 3 bases and J by 8 bases; unmatched bases: 3. The CDR3 runs to 14 residues. The CDR3 DNA reads TGTGCCAGCAGCCAGGGACAGGCGGATTCACCCCTCCACTTT. Its protein product is CASSQGQADSPLHF.

The V gene is TRBV6-5, the J gene TRBJ1-2; D is undetermined. Germline loops: CDR1 MNHEY, CDR2 SVGAGI. The V and J ends lost 4 bases and 4 bases respectively, with 10 bases between them. This CDR3 region has 13 residues. DNA of the CDR3: TGTGCCAGCAGTTTCATTTATAGCTATGGCTACACCTTC. Its protein is CASSFIYSYGYTF.

The V gene is TRBV20-1, the J gene TRBJ1-1; D not resolved. This CDR3 spans 12 amino acids. Germline V gives CDR1 DFQATT, CDR2 SNEGSKA (reference sequence). V lost 3 bases and J 2 bases, leaving 7 bases between the germline ends. CDR3 in DNA: TGCAGTGCTAGTCAGGTAAACACTGAAGCTTTCTTT. Residues: CSASQVNTEAFF.

The V and J genes are TRBV4-1 and TRBJ1-6; tentatively, D is TRBD1 (5 bases). Germline loops: CDR1 MGHRA, CDR2 YSYEKL. This CDR3 contains 17 residues. The V end lost 2 bases, the J end lost 1 base, and 12 bases lay between the germline ends. The CDR3 nucleotides read TGCGCCAGCAGCCAAACCGCAGGGCAATCCTATAATTCACCCCTCCACTTT. Translation: CASSQTAGQSYNSPLHF.

The chain joins TRBV28 to TRBJ2-7, with 16 bases identical to TRBD2. The germline V gene encodes CDR1 MDHEN and CDR2 SYDVKM. The trim removed 5 bases at V and 5 bases at J, leaving 6 bases unmatched. The length of the CDR3 is 16 residues. Here the CDR3 DNA reads TGTGCCAGCAGTCTGGGACTAGCGGGAGGGGCCGACGAGCAGTACTTC. Residues: CASSLGLAGGADEQYF.

The chain couples TRBV5-3 to TRBJ1-1; D unclear. TRBV5-3 is annotated as an ORF whose role is uncertain. CDR3 size: 11 residues. The V end lost 10 bases, the J end lost 1 base, and 8 bases lay between the germline ends. CDR3 amino acids: CAPGGNTEAFF. DNA of the CDR3: TGTGCCCCCGGTGGGAACACTGAAGCTTTCTTT.

This sequence joins TRBV27 and TRBJ1-4; TRBD1 aligns across 7 bases. J was trimmed by 3 bases and V by 5 bases; bases with no gene match: 3. Per germline, CDR1 MNHEY and CDR2 SMNVEV (reference sequence). The CDR3 sequence is 14 residues long. The DNA for the CDR3 is TGTGCCAGCAGTAGGGGGCTCCCTAATGAAAAACTGTTTTTT. Its translation is CASSRGLPNEKLFF.

The rearrangement uses TRBV6-5 and TRBJ2-3; possibly TRBD1 for D (5 bases). V lost 7 bases, J lost 4 bases, and 12 bases lay in between. Germline values: CDR1 MNHEY, CDR2 SVGAGI. This CDR3 comprises 13 residues. For the CDR3, the DNA is TGTGCCAGCATTAGGCAGGGCTCAGATACGCAGTATTTT. Translation gives CASIRQGSDTQYF.

The gene calls are TRBV5-4 and TRBJ2-3, with unresolved D. CDR1 is SGHNT, CDR2 YYREEE, per germline (reference sequence). V dropped 0 bases and J dropped 5 bases, with 7 bases sitting between them. This CDR3 comprises 13 residues. CDR3 coding DNA: TGTGCCAGCAGCTTGGATCCGGGAGATACGCAGTATTTT. Translation: CASSLDPGDTQYF.

Only one count was recorded for this clone. CDR3 region: CASSQDPFLGTSGYNEQFF. The CDR3 nucleotides read TGTGCCAGCAGCCAAGATCCTTTTCTTGGAACTAGCGGTTACAATGAGCAGTTCTTC. V and J are TRBV4-2 and TRBJ2-1, with TRBD2 matching 8 bases. Germline V gene sequence: CDR1 LGHNA, CDR2 YNFKEQ. After removal of 0 bases from V and 4 bases from J, the junction contained 14 bases not matched to a gene. The CDR3 is 19 residues long.

J is TRBJ2-7 and V is TRBV27, with 7 bases fitting TRBD1. CDR1 and CDR2 from the germline V gene are MNHEY and SMNVEV (reference sequence). This CDR3 is built from 13 residues. Trimming removed 6 bases from V and 3 bases from J; junction bases left unmatched: 5. DNA for the CDR3: TGTGCCAGCAGAAAGACAGGGAGCTACGAGCAGTACTTC. Its protein product is CASRKTGSYEQYF.

CDR3 bases: TGTGCCAGTAGTACCACTAGCGCGCGGACCTACGAGCAGTACTTC. It yields the protein CASSTTSARTYEQYF. This sequence joins TRBV19 and TRBJ2-7, with TRBD2 identical over 7 bases. This CDR3 comprises 15 residues. V was clipped by 4 bases and J by 2 bases; unmatched bases: 8. Germline assignment: CDR1 LNHDA and CDR2 SQIVND (reference sequence). The variable domain in full, completed from reference TRBV19 and TRBJ2-7, reads DGGITQSPKYLFRKEGQNVTLSCEQNLNHDAMYWYRQDPGQGLRLIYYSQIVNDFQKGDIAEGYSVSREKKESFPLTVTSAQKNPTAFYLCASSTTSARTYEQYFGPGTRLTVT.

The CDR3 sequence is CASSLLLNTEAFF. In nucleotides, the CDR3 is TGTGCCAGCAGCTTGCTCTTGAACACTGAAGCTTTCTTT. This chain joins TRBV5-6 and TRBJ1-1; unclear D gene. The V end lost 1 base, the J end lost 0 bases, and 4 bases lay between the germline ends. Germline V gene lookup returns CDR1 SGHDT and CDR2 YYEEEE. The CDR3 contains 13 residues.

The count of this clone is one. The rearrangement joins TRBV27 to TRBJ1-4; a possible D gene is TRBD1 (5 bases). The CDR3 runs to 16 residues. CDR1 and CDR2 (germline): MNHEY, SMNVEV (reference sequence). V was shortened by 6 bases and J by 4 bases, with 18 bases between the two germline ends. The CDR3 loop reads CASSPNRQIFNEKLFF. In nucleotides, the CDR3 is TGTGCCAGCAGCCCAAATCGACAGATCTTTAATGAAAAACTGTTTTTT.